This T cell receptor (beta chain) came from a study of T cells expressing NK-cell markers. The CDR3 has 15 residues. Each CDR3 protein gets one entry in TCRdb, which reprocessed the 5' RACE reads and gives no DNA. Its table lists 300,000 to 450,000 distinct CDR3 sequences. The sequenced sample was blood T cells: a sorted CD56 or NKG2C T cell subset, CD4+ or CD8+ T cells, or bulk PBMC T cells (not recorded which). The chain links TRBV12-3 or TRBV12-4 to TRBJ1-2; TCRdb's D call of TRBD1 is untestable without DNA. This TCR was recovered from a man aged 18-75 years in good health. CDR3 in amino acids: CASRPSGAANYGYTF.